Following are 22 T cell receptor beta chains from one sample sequenced in a study of identifying expanded T cells in peripheral blood. Data came from immunoSEQ multiplex PCR; TCRdb stores just in-frame clones and leaves some out. Counted here are 100,000 to 150,000 clones, about 80% occurring once; the ten biggest clones make up roughly 3.3%. The material sequenced was blood. All receptors derive from a person aged 18 to 75 in good health.

The chain employs TRBV9 and TRBJ1-1; D is possibly TRBD1 (6 bases). Trimming removed 4 bases from V and 3 bases from J, with 16 bases in between. This CDR3 is 15 amino acids long. Per the germline V gene, CDR1 is SGDLS and CDR2 is YYNGEE. The CDR3 reads CASSPRGGEDTEAFF. CDR3 DNA sequence: TGTGCCAGCAGCCCCCGAGGGGGAGAGGACACTGAAGCTTTCTTT.

This rearrangement joins TRBV20-1 to TRBJ1-4; D is uncertain. The CDR3 loop spans 11 amino acids. The V end was cut by 4 bases, the J end by 5 bases, with 5 bases between. Germline V gene sequence: CDR1 DFQATT, CDR2 SNEGSKA (reference sequence). The CDR3 loop is CSAKDNEKLFF. CDR3 sequence (DNA): TGCAGTGCTAAAGACAATGAAAAACTGTTTTTT.

The chain employs TRBV30 and TRBJ2-2; D uncertain. This CDR3 contains 11 residues. V gave up 5 bases and J gave up 3 bases, with 4 bases separating them. CDR1 and CDR2 (germline): GTSNPN, SVGIG (reference sequence). CDR3 region: CAWDHTGELFF. The CDR3 DNA sequence: TGTGCCTGGGATCACACCGGGGAGCTGTTTTTT.

The J gene is TRBJ1-1, the V gene TRBV10-1, with D possibly TRBD1 on 6 matching bases. Trimming pared 5 bases from V and 9 bases from J, leaving 16 bases between. CDR1 is WNHNN, CDR2 SYGVQD, per germline (reference sequence). This CDR3 contains 13 residues. The CDR3 bases are TGCGCCAGCAGTTATGGAGGGGGGGATCAAGCTTTCTTT. Protein product: CASSYGGGDQAFF.

This clone was detected a few times. The chain carries TRBV2 and TRBJ1-5, with D possibly being TRBD1 (5 bases). The CDR3 contains 13 residues. The germline V gene has CDR1 SNHLY and CDR2 FYNNEI. The V end lost 1 base, the J end lost 11 bases, and 12 bases lay between the germline ends. CDR3 DNA sequence: TGTGCCAGCAGTGAAGTGGCGGGGCAGACCCAGCATTTT. It translates to CASSEVAGQTQHF.

This clone was picked up a small number of times. The chain combines TRBV6-5 with TRBJ1-1, with D uncertain. V lost 0 bases and J 5 bases, leaving 7 bases between the germline ends. Looked up from germline, CDR1 is MNHEY and CDR2 is SVGAGI. This CDR3 contains 13 residues. The CDR3 loop reads CASSYSWRTEAFF. The CDR3 bases are TGTGCCAGCAGTTACTCATGGAGGACTGAAGCTTTCTTT.

This clone has only a few counts. The chain employs TRBV20-1 and TRBJ1-1; no definite D call. The CDR3 has 11 amino acids. CDR1 and CDR2 from the germline V gene are DFQATT and SNEGSKA (reference sequence). V lost 1 base and J 3 bases, leaving 3 bases between the germline ends. CDR3 region: CSARGDTEAFF. CDR3 nucleotide sequence: TGCAGTGCTAGAGGAGACACTGAAGCTTTCTTT.

The chain employs TRBV7-8 and TRBJ2-5; the D gene could be TRBD1 or TRBD2 (5 bases each). The germline V gene has CDR1 SGHVS and CDR2 FQNEAQ. CDR3 size: 17 residues. Deletions cut 3 bases from V and 5 bases from J, with 22 bases between. CDR3 residues: CASSFFAGSGLGETQYF. The DNA for the CDR3 is TGTGCCAGCAGCTTCTTCGCAGGGTCGGGGTTAGGGGAGACCCAGTACTTC.

The chain has TRBV18 and TRBJ1-3, with 11 positions matching TRBD1. This CDR3 is 19 amino acids long. With 6 bases clipped from V and 0 bases from J, the junction kept 13 bases outside the gene matches. The V gene's germline CDR1 is KGHSH and CDR2 LQKENI. The CDR3 DNA follows: TGTGCCAGCTCCCAAGCCCCGTGGACAGGGGGCCACTCTGGAAACACCATATATTTT. Its protein product is CASSQAPWTGGHSGNTIYF.

The J gene is TRBJ2-1, the V gene TRBV20-1, with D unclear. Germline CDR1 is DFQATT and CDR2 is SNEGSKA (reference sequence). The length of the CDR3 is 11 residues. V was cut by 6 bases and J by 4 bases, with 7 bases left in between. This CDR3 reads CSAQDYNEQFF. CDR3 sequence (DNA): TGCAGTGCGCAGGATTACAATGAGCAGTTCTTC.

The rearrangement links TRBV5-3 to TRBJ1-1; D possibly corresponds to TRBD1 (5 bases). TRBV5-3 is an ORF for which the function is uncertain. V was pared by 1 base and J by 6 bases, with 13 bases between. The CDR3 has 14 residues. The CDR3 sequence is CARSLYWQGAEAFF. In DNA, the CDR3 is TGTGCCAGAAGCTTGTACTGGCAGGGTGCTGAAGCTTTCTTT.

As DNA, the CDR3 is TGTGCCAGCAGCCGGGGGGGACAGTCCTACGAGCAGTACTTC. Protein product: CASSRGGQSYEQYF. V gene TRBV11-2 combines with J gene TRBJ2-7, with D perhaps TRBD2 (8 bases). The V end was cut by 5 bases, the J end by 1 base, with 12 bases between. In germline, CDR1 is SGHAT, CDR2 FQNNGV. The CDR3 sequence is 14 residues long.

V is TRBV19 and J is TRBJ2-1; 7 bases match TRBD1. This CDR3 has 14 residues. V gave up 6 bases and J gave up 2 bases; unmatched junction bases: 4. Germline V gene lookup returns CDR1 LNHDA and CDR2 SQIVND (reference sequence). The CDR3 DNA reads TGTGCCAGTAGCAGACAGGGTACCTACAATGAGCAGTTCTTC. As protein: CASSRQGTYNEQFF.

The chain links TRBV7-6 to TRBJ2-3; D remains unclear. The CDR3 has 15 amino acids. V lost 2 bases and J 2 bases, leaving 11 bases between the germline ends. CDR1 and CDR2 (germline): SGHVS, FNYEAQ. The CDR3 protein is CASSLNWANTDTQYF. The CDR3 nucleotides read TGTGCCAGCAGCTTAAATTGGGCGAACACAGATACGCAGTATTTT.

The rearrangement joins TRBV7-2 to TRBJ2-1; D gene unclear. Germline V gene sequence: CDR1 SGHTA, CDR2 FQGNSA. V shed 3 bases and J shed 10 bases, with 19 bases lying between them. There are 15 residues in the CDR3. The CDR3 protein is CASSFIGVQSEEQFF. The CDR3 DNA reads TGTGCCAGCAGCTTTATTGGGGTTCAGTCGGAGGAGCAGTTCTTC.

This chain connects TRBV4-3 to TRBJ1-6, with TRBD1 matching 9 bases. This CDR3 has 18 residues. Germline V lookup: CDR1 LGHNA, CDR2 YSLEER. With V trimmed by 1 base and J by 7 bases, 11 bases remained unmatched. The CDR3 nucleotides read TGCGCCAGCAGCCAAGGCGCAGGGGGGACAGGGCTGAATTCACCCCTCCACTTT. Amino acid sequence: CASSQGAGGTGLNSPLHF.

This rearrangement joins TRBV6-1 to TRBJ1-6, with a possible D match to TRBD1 (5 bases). The ends were cut back, 7 bases at V and 9 bases at J, with 16 bases in the middle. This CDR3 comprises 14 residues. The V gene's germline CDR1 is MNHNS and CDR2 SASEGT. CDR3 sequence reads: CASIEGEDSSPLHF. In DNA, the CDR3 is TGTGCCAGCATAGAAGGGGAAGATTCTTCACCCCTCCACTTT.

This sequence joins TRBV7-9 and TRBJ2-2; TRBD1 matches 7 bases. Germline V gene lookup returns CDR1 SEHNR and CDR2 FQNEAQ (reference sequence). V dropped 2 bases and J dropped 8; count of bases not matched to a gene: 5. This CDR3 comprises 14 residues. The chain's CDR3 is CASSLLQGSGELFF. CDR3 sequence (DNA): TGTGCCAGCAGCTTATTACAGGGGTCAGGGGAGCTGTTTTTT.

Here the CDR3 DNA reads TGTGCCAGCCGGGAGTTTGGGGACACCGGGGAGCTGTTTTTT. It encodes CASREFGDTGELFF. The V and J genes are TRBV6-1 and TRBJ2-2; possible D gene TRBD2, 6 bases. V shed 8 bases and J shed 3 bases, with 13 bases lying between them. The CDR3 length is 14 residues. CDR1 is MNHNS, CDR2 SASEGT, per germline.

CDR3 protein: CASSMSQLTDTQYF. CDR3 nucleotide sequence: TGTGCCAGCAGCATGTCTCAGCTCACAGATACGCAGTATTTT. The chain has TRBV5-6 and TRBJ2-3; D is uncertain. Germline assignment: CDR1 SGHDT and CDR2 YYEEEE. There are 14 residues in the CDR3. Trimming shortened V by 4 bases and J by 2 bases, and 11 bases separated the two germline ends.

This rearrangement joins TRBV6-1 to TRBJ1-1, with TRBD1 matching 7 bases. Germline-derived CDR1 and CDR2 are MNHNS and SASEGT. The CDR3 loop spans 15 amino acids. The V segment lost 3 bases and the J segment 1 base; nucleotides outside the gene matches: 5. The CDR3 DNA reads as TGTGCCAGCAGTGACCCAGGGGGTTCGAACACTGAAGCTTTCTTT. It specifies CASSDPGGSNTEAFF.

The chain has TRBV5-6 and TRBJ1-1; D unresolved. CDR3 length: 17 residues. Germline V CDR1 and CDR2: SGHDT, YYEEEE. Trimming removed 3 bases from V and 2 bases from J, with 20 bases in between. In nucleotides, the CDR3 is TGTGCCAGCAGCTCGACCGCTTCGAGAGGCCTTAACACTGAAGCTTTCTTT. It is translated as CASSSTASRGLNTEAFF.